These 20 T cell receptor beta chains came from one sample sequenced in a study of regulatory T cells in long-lasting Graves disease. Construction of the TCR beta libraries employed iRepertoire HTBI primers in conjunction with Arm-PCR of CDR3 regions. In TCRdb, the multiplex PCR reads were re-called with MiXCR into one record per CDR3 protein. The data show 550,000 to 650,000 distinct CDR3 sequences, around 15% seen once. Time point here: newly diagnosed GD, antithyroid drugs for less than 3 months. PBMC RNA was the source of the TCR library. The sample was also reused in another study, on T cells in Graves' hyperthyroidism and ophthalmopathy.

The sample in question was peripheral blood mononuclear cells (PBMCs), obtained at new diagnosis, from a patient treated with antithyroid drugs. Receptors were obtained from a young man with Graves disease.

The V and J genes are TRBV18 and TRBJ2-2; D perhaps matches TRBD1 (6 bases). V was pared by 2 bases and J by 7 bases, with 17 bases between. CDR1 and CDR2 from the germline V gene are KGHSH and LQKENI. The CDR3 runs to 16 residues. The CDR3 DNA reads TGTGCCAGCTCACCAGGGCAGGGGCCTTTCCGCGGGGAGCTGTTTTTT. Its translation is CASSPGQGPFRGELFF. Variable domain in full (rest from reference TRBV18 and TRBJ2-2): NAGVMQNPRHLVRRRGQEARLRCSPMKGHSHVYWYRQLPEEGLKFMVYLQKENIIDESGMPKERFSAEFPKEGPSILRIQQVVRGDSAAYFCASSPGQGPFRGELFFGEGSRLTVL.

This clonotype has at least ten counts. V and J are TRBV12-3 or TRBV12-4 and TRBJ2-4; D remains unclear. This CDR3 contains 14 residues. The germline V and J ends were trimmed by 1 base and 7 bases, with 11 bases remaining between them. DNA of the CDR3: TGTGCCAGCAGTTTAGACGTGAAAAAGAACATTCAGTACTTC. This translates into CASSLDVKKNIQYF.

Many counts were recorded for this clonotype. The chain carries TRBV7-6 and TRBJ2-1, with a tentative D call TRBD2 (6 bases). V was shortened by 4 bases and J by 5 bases, with 15 bases between the two germline ends. The germline V gene encodes CDR1 SGHVS and CDR2 FNYEAQ. The CDR3 runs 15 residues. The CDR3: CASSWRDSSNNEQFF. The CDR3, as DNA: TGTGCCAGCAGCTGGAGGGACTCCTCAAACAATGAGCAGTTCTTC.

The sample holds a few counts of this clonotype. The V and J genes are TRBV20-1 and TRBJ1-6; possible D gene TRBD1, 5 bases. This CDR3 spans 11 amino acids. Germline V gene sequence: CDR1 DFQATT, CDR2 SNEGSKA (reference sequence). The V end was cut by 6 bases, the J end by 15 bases, with 15 bases between. CDR3 in DNA: TGCAGTGCCGCTTTTCGGGACCTCCTCCACTTT. Amino acids: CSAAFRDLLHF.

This clonotype was observed at least ten times. V and J are TRBV2 and TRBJ2-3; 12 nucleotides agree with TRBD2. Germline-derived CDR1 and CDR2 are SNHLY and FYNNEI. V gave up 0 bases and J gave up 2 bases; unmatched junction bases: 12. The CDR3 runs 20 residues. The CDR3 DNA sequence: TGTGCCAGCAGTGAAGCGCTAGCGGGAGGGCTCCCATCCCTCACAGATACGCAGTATTTT. This encodes CASSEALAGGLPSLTDTQYF.

The chain is built from TRBV30 and TRBJ2-5; 7 positions agree with TRBD1. Germline V lookup: CDR1 GTSNPN, CDR2 SVGIG (reference sequence). The CDR3 has 15 residues. V trimming: 3 bases; J trimming: 5 bases; junction bases outside the gene matches: 12. The CDR3 sequence is CAWRPKGARAETQYF. CDR3 nucleotide sequence: TGTGCCTGGAGGCCTAAGGGGGCCAGAGCGGAGACCCAGTACTTC.

This clonotype has more than one count but fewer than ten. The junction differs from germline at one of its ends, possibly a read error. This chain uses TRBV27 with TRBJ2-1; no firm D call. This CDR3 has 13 residues. The germline V gene encodes CDR1 MNHEY and CDR2 SMNVEV (reference sequence). CDR3 in DNA: TGTGCCCGCAGTTTCTACAGCAACAATGAGCAGTTCTTC. This codes for CARSFYSNNEQFF.

This clonotype was picked up a small number of times. CDR3 loop: CASSRTGFVGTQYF. The CDR3 DNA reads as TGTGCCAGCAGCAGGACAGGGTTCGTGGGGACCCAGTACTTC. The chain links TRBV27 to TRBJ2-5; the match to TRBD1 covers 8 bases. Germline CDR1 is MNHEY and CDR2 is SMNVEV (reference sequence). The CDR3 has 14 amino acids. Losses at the gene ends were 6 bases for V and 7 bases for J; bases not matched to a gene: 10.

This clonotype was found many times. This chain joins TRBV12-3 or TRBV12-4 and TRBJ2-5; 7 bases are a match to TRBD1. The length of the CDR3 is 14 residues. Trimming at V came to 4 bases and at J to 1 base, leaving 3 bases not matched to a gene. CDR3 in DNA: TGTGCCAGCAGTTCCCCAGGGGGCCAAGAGACCCAGTACTTC. Translating it yields CASSSPGGQETQYF.

This clonotype turned up a few times. V is TRBV18 and J is TRBJ2-7; 7 nucleotides match TRBD1. V gave up 6 bases and J gave up 5 bases; unmatched junction bases: 10. The CDR3 contains 14 residues. Germline CDR1 KGHSH, CDR2 LQKENI. The CDR3 DNA is TGTGCCAGCTCGGATCGACAGGGACCAGACGAGCAGTACTTC. As protein: CASSDRQGPDEQYF.

The V and J genes are TRBV9 and TRBJ2-1; 8 bases agree with TRBD2. The V segment lost 0 bases and the J segment 7 bases; nucleotides outside the gene matches: 9. Germline values: CDR1 SGDLS, CDR2 YYNGEE. This CDR3 has 16 residues. CDR3 residues: CASSVEWREVINEQFF. CDR3 bases: TGTGCCAGCAGCGTAGAATGGCGGGAGGTTATAAATGAGCAGTTCTTC. The whole variable domain, filled in from reference TRBV9 and TRBJ2-1, reads DSGVTQTPKHLITATGQRVTLRCSPRSGDLSVYWYQQSLDQGLQFLIQYYNGEERAKGNILERFSAQQFPDLHSELNLSSLELGDSALYFCASSVEWREVINEQFFGPGTRLTVL.

The V call is TRBV10-3, the J call TRBJ2-2; 11 bases are shared with TRBD2. The length of the CDR3 is 17 residues. Looked up from germline, CDR1 is ENHRY and CDR2 is SYGVKD. V lost 6 bases to trimming and J lost 1 base; unmatched junction nucleotides: 7. The CDR3 coding sequence is TGTGCCATCAGCGCCGGGACTAGCGGAAGGAACACCGGGGAGCTGTTTTTT. It translates to CAISAGTSGRNTGELFF.

The CDR3 nucleotides read TGTGCCAGCAGCCAAGATGGGGGGCTAGCGGGAGGGCCGGAGACCCAGTACTTC. Protein: CASSQDGGLAGGPETQYF. The chain employs TRBV4-2 and TRBJ2-5; the match to TRBD2 covers 12 bases. The CDR3 is 18 amino acids. CDR1 and CDR2 (germline): LGHNA, YNFKEQ. The trim removed 0 bases at V and 5 bases at J, leaving 10 bases unmatched.

This clonotype was counted only a few times. The CDR3 DNA is TGTGCCACCAGCAGCAGGACAGACAACTACGAGCAGTACTTC. Protein product: CATSSRTDNYEQYF. This chain links TRBV15 with TRBJ2-7; D might be TRBD1 (6 bases). Germline loops: CDR1 LNHNV, CDR2 YYDKDF (reference sequence). V gave up 3 bases and J gave up 3 bases, with 12 bases separating them. CDR3 length: 14 residues.

The chain uses TRBV20-1 and TRBJ2-3; TRBD1 is a possible D gene (5 bases). The CDR3 is 14 amino acids. Trimming shortened V by 0 bases and J by 5 bases, and 12 bases separated the two germline ends. In germline, CDR1 is DFQATT, CDR2 SNEGSKA (reference sequence). The CDR3 DNA is TGCAGTGCTAGAGATGTCAGGGTTGGAGATACGCAGTATTTT. It is translated as CSARDVRVGDTQYF.

This clonotype was counted at least ten times. V is TRBV5-1 and J is TRBJ2-3, with TRBD2 identical over 9 bases. Per germline, CDR1 SGHRS and CDR2 YFSETQ. This CDR3 spans 15 amino acids. The ends lost 2 bases at V and 6 bases at J; junction bases unmatched: 7. CDR3 nucleotides: TGCGCCAGCAGCTTTGCAAATAGCGGGAGTGATACGCAGTATTTT. It is translated as CASSFANSGSDTQYF.

The chain couples TRBV13 to TRBJ2-1, with TRBD2 matching over 9 bases. The CDR3 has 17 amino acids. V was pared by 2 bases and J by 7 bases, with 12 bases of the junction left unmatched. Germline V gene sequence: CDR1 PRHDT, CDR2 FYEKMQ (reference sequence). CDR3 in amino acids: CASSLSSGLARVNEQFF. Here the CDR3 DNA reads TGTGCCAGCAGCTTATCCAGTGGACTAGCGAGAGTTAATGAGCAGTTCTTC.

The chain is built from TRBV15 and TRBJ2-7; D not certain. The CDR3 totals 13 residues. The V gene lost 4 bases and the J gene lost 2 bases, with 9 bases spanning the gap. In germline, CDR1 is LNHNV, CDR2 YYDKDF (reference sequence). The DNA of the CDR3 is TGTGCCACCAGCAATGCCAGGACCTACGAGCAGTACTTC. Its protein product is CATSNARTYEQYF.

This clonotype was seen a few times. The chain uses TRBV12-5 and TRBJ2-7, with TRBD2 matching over 8 bases. The CDR3 is 15 residues long. CDR1 is LGHNT and CDR2 is FRNRAP in the germline V gene. V lost 1 base, J lost 6 bases, and 8 bases stayed unmatched. CDR3 sequence (DNA): TGTGCTAGTGGTTTGGGTGGGACTAGTAGTTCCGAGCAGTACTTC. Translated, it gives CASGLGGTSSSEQYF.

This clonotype was detected many times. This chain uses TRBV19 with TRBJ1-1; 10 bases line up with TRBD1. Germline assignment: CDR1 LNHDA and CDR2 SQIVND (reference sequence). Germline trimming cut 4 bases from V and 8 bases from J; bases unmatched to any gene: 10. The CDR3 runs 15 residues. Here the CDR3 reads CASSTPGQGIVEAFF. CDR3 nucleotide sequence: TGTGCCAGTAGTACCCCGGGACAGGGGATTGTCGAAGCTTTCTTT.